These T cell receptor beta chains were read from a single sample in a study of cytomegalovirus exposure and HLA in healthy donors. This table comes from immunoSEQ multiplex PCR, and its TCRdb copy is limited to in-frame clones, with some not included. The profile covers roughly 120,000 clones, with roughly 88% appearing a single time and roughly 5% taken by the ten largest. Sequencing input: PBMCs. All receptors derive from a young man in good health and CMV-seronegative. CDR3s include the opening cysteine and the closing phenylalanine or tryptophan. A D gene is named only where the DNA matches it firmly. Clone sizes are given selectively: once, few, many, or a class where the clone is expanded.

d_call: -; j_call: TRBJ2-2; clone_size: once; v_call: TRBV15; cdr3_length: 14; cdr3_nt: TGTGCCACCAGCCCACCCATGAGGACCGGGGAGCTGTTTTTT; cdr3_aa: CATSPPMRTGELFF
d_call: -; j_call: TRBJ1-1; clone_size: few; v_call: TRBV29-1; cdr3_length: 13; cdr3_nt: TGCAGCGTTCCGTCTACGGTGAACACTGAAGCTTTCTTT; cdr3_aa: CSVPSTVNTEAFF
d_call: -; j_call: TRBJ1-2; clone_size: -; v_call: TRBV5-6; cdr3_length: 13; cdr3_nt: TGTGCCAGCAGCTTGGGCCAGGGCAATGGCTACACCTTC; cdr3_aa: CASSLGQGNGYTF
d_call: -; j_call: TRBJ2-2; clone_size: -; v_call: TRBV9; cdr3_length: 14; cdr3_nt: TGTGCCAGCAGCGTAGACAGGGCATTAGGGGAGCTGTTTTTT; cdr3_aa: CASSVDRALGELFF
d_call: -; j_call: TRBJ1-1; clone_size: -; v_call: TRBV5-4; cdr3_length: 11; cdr3_nt: TGTGCCAGCAGCTTGGGCGGCGAGGCTTTCTTT; cdr3_aa: CASSLGGEAFF
d_call: -; j_call: TRBJ1-1; clone_size: -; v_call: TRBV30; cdr3_length: 15; cdr3_nt: TGTGCCTGGAGGAGGGATCCGGTCGTGGGCACTGAAGCTTTCTTT; cdr3_aa: CAWRRDPVVGTEAFF
d_call: TRBD2; j_call: TRBJ2-6; clone_size: -; v_call: TRBV30; cdr3_length: 20; cdr3_nt: TGTGCCTGGAGTCCGAAACTAGCGGGAGGGTCCTACGGGGGGGCCAACGTCCTGACTTTC; cdr3_aa: CAWSPKLAGGSYGGANVLTF
d_call: TRBD2; j_call: TRBJ2-1; clone_size: -; v_call: TRBV5-4; cdr3_length: 16; cdr3_nt: TGTGCCAGCCGGACTAGCGGGATGGGATTCTACAATGAGCAGTTCTTC; cdr3_aa: CASRTSGMGFYNEQFF
d_call: -; j_call: TRBJ1-1; clone_size: -; v_call: TRBV7-8; cdr3_length: 14; cdr3_nt: TGTGCCAGCAGCTTAGACCTGGGAGTCTCTGAAGCTTTCTTT; cdr3_aa: CASSLDLGVSEAFF
d_call: TRBD1; j_call: TRBJ2-7; clone_size: once; v_call: TRBV5-4; cdr3_length: 14; cdr3_nt: TGTGCCAGCAGCTTCCGGGACAGCCTCTACGAGCAGTACTTC; cdr3_aa: CASSFRDSLYEQYF
d_call: TRBD1; j_call: TRBJ2-3; clone_size: -; v_call: TRBV5-4; cdr3_length: 15; cdr3_nt: TGTGCCAGCAGCCCGAGGACAGGGTTTCAAGATACGCAGTATTTT; cdr3_aa: CASSPRTGFQDTQYF
d_call: TRBD2; j_call: TRBJ2-7; clone_size: -; v_call: TRBV19; cdr3_length: 15; cdr3_nt: TGTGCCAGTAGTATCGCTAGCGGGGCCTCCTACGAGCAGTACTTC; cdr3_aa: CASSIASGASYEQYF
d_call: -; j_call: TRBJ1-1; clone_size: -; v_call: TRBV7-8; cdr3_length: 14; cdr3_nt: TGTGCCAGCAGCCCACTGGAGTTGAACACTGAAGCTTTCTTT; cdr3_aa: CASSPLELNTEAFF
d_call: TRBD2; j_call: TRBJ2-5; clone_size: few; v_call: TRBV9; cdr3_length: 15; cdr3_nt: TGTGCCAGCAGCGTAGGACTAGCGGGAGGTGAGACCCAGTACTTC; cdr3_aa: CASSVGLAGGETQYF
d_call: -; j_call: TRBJ2-1; clone_size: -; v_call: TRBV19; cdr3_length: 14; cdr3_nt: TGTGCCACCACGACTAGGGAGCGGGCCTATGAGCAGTTCTTC; cdr3_aa: CATTTRERAYEQFF
d_call: TRBD1; j_call: TRBJ2-3; clone_size: -; v_call: TRBV7-9; cdr3_length: 13; cdr3_nt: TGTGCCAGCAGCCCGACAGGGGCAGATACGCAGTATTTT; cdr3_aa: CASSPTGADTQYF
d_call: -; j_call: TRBJ2-5; clone_size: -; v_call: TRBV30; cdr3_length: 13; cdr3_nt: TGTGCCTGGAGTACGGGGAGCCAAGAGACCCAGTACTTC; cdr3_aa: CAWSTGSQETQYF